This T cell receptor beta chain was sequenced during a study of response to subunit inactivated influenza vaccine. This clonotype has more than one count but fewer than ten. Its antigen remains unidentified. CDR3 size: 15 residues. J lost 0 bases, V lost 6 bases, and 6 bases had no gene match. Findings of the study overall: Each seasonal influenza vaccination recruits few new T cells, the authors suggested.

Each CDR3 protein gets one entry after TCRdb re-called the RT-PCR reads with MiXCR. Here the sample spans about 520,000 distinct CDR3 sequences, around 25% being singletons. This chain uses TRBV12-3 or TRBV12-4 with TRBJ2-3, with 7 bases that match TRBD1. The TCR comes from a middle-aged man who received an inactivated influenza vaccine. The specimen comprised CD4+ T cells sorted from PBMCs, sampled roughly 5 days after vaccination. In nucleotides, the CDR3 is TGTGCCAGCAGGCTGGACAGGTGGAGCACAGATACGCAGTATTTT. Translation: CASRLDRWSTDTQYF.